These T cell receptor beta chains were read from a single sample in a study of T cells after yellow fever vaccination. TCRdb re-called the 5' RACE reads with MiXCR, one entry per CDR3 protein. The sample yields just under 600,000 distinct CDR3 sequences, roughly 12% seen once. The sample in question was PBMCs, obtained on the day of the yellow fever booster vaccination. The receptor set was obtained from a man aged 30 to 45 who received the YFV17D yellow fever vaccine. Both conserved end residues are part of each CDR3. A D gene is named only where the DNA matches it firmly. Expanded clones get a size class; other rows say once, few or many, or leave the size out.

>TRBD2|few|TRBV6-5|TRBJ2-3
TGTGCCAGCAGTTCCTCCGGGACTAGCGGGATTTCGGGCACAGATACGCAGTATTTT
CASSSSGTSGISGTDTQYF
>-|many|TRBV12-3/TRBV12-4|TRBJ1-1
TGCGCCAGCAGCCTACAGGGAATGAACACTGAAGCTTTCTTT
CASSLQGMNTEAFF
>TRBD1|-|TRBV5-1|TRBJ2-7
TGCGCCAGCAGCTTGGCTGGGACAGGGTCCAACATCTACGAGCAGTACTTC
CASSLAGTGSNIYEQYF
>TRBD2|few|TRBV29-1|TRBJ2-3
TGCAGCGGCTTGGGGACTAGCGGAAGCACAGATACGCAGTATTTT
CSGLGTSGSTDTQYF
>-|few|TRBV3-1|TRBJ2-3
TGTGCCAGCAGGTCCGGGAAGTGGGATACGCAGTATTTT
CASRSGKWDTQYF
>-|few|TRBV6-2/TRBV6-3|TRBJ2-1
TGTGCCAGCAGTTTTGACAGGTACAATGAGCAGTTCTTC
CASSFDRYNEQFF
>TRBD2|-|TRBV7-2|TRBJ2-1
TGTGCCAGCAGCTTAGGGCGGGAGATTGTGAATGAGCAGTTCTTC
CASSLGREIVNEQFF
>TRBD2|few|TRBV15|TRBJ2-3
TGTGCCACCAGCACCCTAGCGGGTCAGGGTCGCACAGATACGCAGTATTTT
CATSTLAGQGRTDTQYF
>-|few|TRBV11-1|TRBJ2-2
TGTGCCAGCAGATGGGACAACACCGGGGAGCTGTTTTTT
CASRWDNTGELFF
>-|-|TRBV28|TRBJ2-7
TGTGCCAGCAGATCACGCGAAGGTGGAATAAGGGAGCAGTACTTC
CASRSREGGIREQYF
>-|-|TRBV7-2|TRBJ2-7
TGTGCCAGCAGCTTCCCCAGGGGAGGTGATGACGAGCAGTACTTC
CASSFPRGGDDEQYF
>-|few|TRBV3-1|TRBJ2-1
TGTGCCAGCAGCCAAGAACTAGCCCACCGTGAGCAGTTCTTC
CASSQELAHREQFF
>-|-|TRBV5-1|TRBJ1-1
TGCGCCAGCAGCTTGGCCGCCGCGCGAGGGGGGAGGACTGAAGCTTTCTTT
CASSLAAARGGRTEAFF
>-|few|TRBV6-1|TRBJ2-1
TGTGCCAGCAGTCTGAGTGGGGCCCGCTACAATGAGCAGTTCTTC
CASSLSGARYNEQFF
>-|many|TRBV5-1|TRBJ2-4
TGCGCCAGCACGGAGGGACCCGGGATGGACATTCAGTACTTC
CASTEGPGMDIQYF
>TRBD1|-|TRBV27|TRBJ1-6
TGTGCCAGCAGTTCCCGGACAGGGGGCAGGTCACCCCTCCACTTT
CASSSRTGGRSPLHF
>TRBD1|few|TRBV6-1|TRBJ2-1
TGTGCCAGCAGACAGGGGACAGTCAATGAGCAGTTCTTC
CASRQGTVNEQFF
>TRBD2|-|TRBV27|TRBJ2-2
TGTGCCAGCAGTCTAGCGGGATTGTATACCGGGGAGCTGTTTTTT
CASSLAGLYTGELFF
>-|-|TRBV5-1|TRBJ2-7
TGCGCCAGCAGCGACGGGGAATACGAGCAGTACTTC
CASSDGEYEQYF
>-|few|TRBV12-3/TRBV12-4|TRBJ2-7
TGTGCCAGCAGTTTAATAAGTCTGGGGGTTTCCTACGAGCAGTACTTC
CASSLISLGVSYEQYF
>TRBD2|few|TRBV29-1|TRBJ2-7
TGCAGCGTAGGACTAGGCGATCTCTACGAGCAGTACTTC
CSVGLGDLYEQYF
>-|few|TRBV12-3/TRBV12-4|TRBJ1-2
TGTGCCAGCAAGCAATGGAGTGCTAACTATGGCTACACCTTC
CASKQWSANYGYTF
>-|few|TRBV13|TRBJ2-1
TGTGCCAGCAGCTTATACAATAGCGCTCCCAATGAGCAGTTCTTC
CASSLYNSAPNEQFF
>TRBD2|few|TRBV27|TRBJ2-7
TGTGCCAGCAGTCTCCTCCCCAAAGTAGCGGGAGTCAACGAGCAGTACTTC
CASSLLPKVAGVNEQYF
>-|-|TRBV6-1|TRBJ1-1
TGTGCCAGCAGTAGACGGGACCAAGGGAACACTGAAGCTTTCTTT
CASSRRDQGNTEAFF
>-|few|TRBV2|TRBJ2-1
TGTGCCAGCAAGAGAGTCGACAATGAGCAGTTCTTC
CASKRVDNEQFF
>TRBD2|few|TRBV14|TRBJ2-7
TGTGCCAGCAGCCAAACCCCAGGGAGGGGCGAGCAGTACTTC
CASSQTPGRGEQYF
>-|few|TRBV10-2|TRBJ2-2
TGCGCCATCCCTTGGGGGGACACCGGGGAGCTGTTTTTT
CAIPWGDTGELFF